This T cell receptor beta chain came from a study of STAT5B mutations in CD4+ large granular lymphocyte leukemia. Study conclusions and caveats: Main leukemic clonotypes were patient-specific, but about 25% appeared at low frequency elsewhere. Top patient clones used TRBV06 genes more often: 8/27 versus 2/35 in controls.

The CDR3 has 13 residues. V was shortened by 10 bases and J by 7 bases, with 19 bases between the two germline ends. Per germline, CDR1 MGHRA and CDR2 YSYEKL. Assay: immunoSEQ multiplex PCR; the TCRdb copy retains only in-frame clones and omits some. The repertoire holds over 25,000 clones, with around 74% as singletons. Points on this clone: The target antigen is unknown.

The sample consisted of CD4+ T cells from blood buffy coats. The source of this sequence is a human donor in good health. This chain joins TRBV4-1 and TRBJ2-5, with a tentative D call TRBD1 (8 bases). CDR3 region: CATSDREGRTQYF. For the CDR3, the DNA is TGCGCCACCTCGGACAGGGAGGGAAGGACCCAGTACTTC.